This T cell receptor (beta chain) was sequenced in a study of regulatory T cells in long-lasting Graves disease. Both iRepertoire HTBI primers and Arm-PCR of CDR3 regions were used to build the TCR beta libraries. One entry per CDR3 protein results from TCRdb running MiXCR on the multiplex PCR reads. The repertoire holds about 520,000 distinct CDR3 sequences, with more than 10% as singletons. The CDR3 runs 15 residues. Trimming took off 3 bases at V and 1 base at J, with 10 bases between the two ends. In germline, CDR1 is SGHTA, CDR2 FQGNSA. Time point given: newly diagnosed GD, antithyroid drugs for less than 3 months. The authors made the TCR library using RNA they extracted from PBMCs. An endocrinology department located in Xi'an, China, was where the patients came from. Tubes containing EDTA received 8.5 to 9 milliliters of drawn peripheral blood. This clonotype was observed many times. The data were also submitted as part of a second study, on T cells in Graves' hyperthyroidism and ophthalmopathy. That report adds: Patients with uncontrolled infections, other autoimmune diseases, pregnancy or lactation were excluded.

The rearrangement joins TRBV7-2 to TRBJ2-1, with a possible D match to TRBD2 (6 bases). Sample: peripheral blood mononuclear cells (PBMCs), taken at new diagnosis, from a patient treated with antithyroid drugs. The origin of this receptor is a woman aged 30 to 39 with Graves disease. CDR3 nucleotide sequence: TGTGCCAGCAGCTTGATGGCGGGATCCTACAATGAGCAGTTCTTC. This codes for CASSLMAGSYNEQFF.